This TCR beta chain was sequenced for a study of blood T cell repertoires in COVID-19. Per the study methods: The authors estimated nucleated cell counts from reference gene primer amplification. Clones were read by immunoSEQ multiplex PCR, and TCRdb kept only the in-frame ones, dropping some. The V and J calls and clone size come from that table; D and trimming were worked out from the DNA. This table holds about 210,000 clones, about 91% found once. Per the germline V gene, CDR1 is SGHNT and CDR2 is YYREEE (reference sequence). The CDR3 runs 15 residues. Trimming took 7 bases from V and 2 from J; bases not matched to a gene: 8.

The sequence was obtained from a man aged 25-45 years with acute or convalescent COVID-19. Sequencing was carried out using peripheral blood. The genes are TRBV5-4 and TRBJ2-5, with 10 bases that match TRBD2. The CDR3 loop is CASAATSGLQETQYF. The DNA for the CDR3 is TGTGCCAGCGCCGCGACTAGCGGGTTACAAGAGACCCAGTACTTC. Looking up the rest from reference TRBV5-4 and TRBJ2-5 gives the full variable domain: ETGVTQSPTHLIKTRGQQVTLRCSSQSGHNTVSWYQQALGQGPQFIFQYYREEENGRGNFPPRFSGLQFPNYSSELNVNALELDDSALYLCASAATSGLQETQYFGPGTRLLVL.